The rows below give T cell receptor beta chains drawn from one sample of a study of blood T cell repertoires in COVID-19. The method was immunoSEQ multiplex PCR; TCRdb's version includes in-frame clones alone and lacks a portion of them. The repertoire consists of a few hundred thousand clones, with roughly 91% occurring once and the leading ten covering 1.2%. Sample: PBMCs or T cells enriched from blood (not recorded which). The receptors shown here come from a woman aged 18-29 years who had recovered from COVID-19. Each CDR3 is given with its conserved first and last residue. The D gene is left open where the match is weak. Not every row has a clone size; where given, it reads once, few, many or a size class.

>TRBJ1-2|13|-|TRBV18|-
TGTGCCAGCTCACCCAGGGGTGGAGGAGGCTACACCTTC
CASSPRGGGGYTF
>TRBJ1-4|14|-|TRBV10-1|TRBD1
TGCGCCAGCAGTACAGGGGGCTCTAATGAAAAACTGTTTTTT
CASSTGGSNEKLFF
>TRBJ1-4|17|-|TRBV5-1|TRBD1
TGCGCCAGCAGCTCAACAGGGGGCTCGGGGGTGAATGAAAAACTGTTTTTT
CASSSTGGSGVNEKLFF
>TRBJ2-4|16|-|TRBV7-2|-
TGTGCCAGCAGCTTAGTGGGGGGAGAAACCAAAAACATTCAGTACTTC
CASSLVGGETKNIQYF
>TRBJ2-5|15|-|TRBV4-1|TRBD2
TGCGCCAGCAGCCGCACACTAGCGGGGGCAGAGACCCAGTACTTC
CASSRTLAGAETQYF
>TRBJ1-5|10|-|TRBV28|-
TGTGCCAGTGGGCGAGGGACCCAGCATTTT
CASGRGTQHF
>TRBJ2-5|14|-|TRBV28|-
TGTGCCAGCAGTCTCTTAGCGGAGGAAGAGACCCAGTACTTC
CASSLLAEEETQYF
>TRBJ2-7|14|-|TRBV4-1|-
TGCGCCAGCAGCCAAGGGCAGGCATACTACGAGCAGTACTTC
CASSQGQAYYEQYF
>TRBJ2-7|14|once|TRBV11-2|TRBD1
TGTGCCAGCAGACCGGGACAGGGGAAATACGAGCAGTACTTC
CASRPGQGKYEQYF
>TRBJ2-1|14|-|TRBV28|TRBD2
TGTGCCAGCAGTTTAGGCGGGGGGAACAATGAGCAGTTCTTC
CASSLGGGNNEQFF
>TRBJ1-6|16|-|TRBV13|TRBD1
TGTGCCAGCAGCTTACAGGGACAGGGGTCATTGGCACCCCTCCACTTT
CASSLQGQGSLAPLHF
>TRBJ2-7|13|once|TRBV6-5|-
TGTGCCAGCAGTTACCCGGGTTCCTACGAGCAGTACTTC
CASSYPGSYEQYF
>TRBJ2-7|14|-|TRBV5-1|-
TGCGCCAGCAGCTTGGTTACAGGGCAGCACGAGCAGTACTTC
CASSLVTGQHEQYF
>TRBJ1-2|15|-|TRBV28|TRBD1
TGTGCCAGCAGTCCAGGACAGGGGCGGGCCTATGGCTACACCTTC
CASSPGQGRAYGYTF
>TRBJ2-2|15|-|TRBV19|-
TGTGCCAGTAGTTATGTAGGGAACGGGGCCGGGGAGCTGTTTTTT
CASSYVGNGAGELFF
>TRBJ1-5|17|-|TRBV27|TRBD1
TGTGCCAGCAGTCCGGGACAGGGGGTTCGACTCAATCAGCCCCAGCATTTT
CASSPGQGVRLNQPQHF
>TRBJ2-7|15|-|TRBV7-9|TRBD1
TGTGCCAGCAGCTTAGCGGGACAGGGGGTAGTTGAGCAGTACTTC
CASSLAGQGVVEQYF
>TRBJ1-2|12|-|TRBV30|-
TGTGCCTGGAACGCAGGGAACTATGGCTACACCTTC
CAWNAGNYGYTF
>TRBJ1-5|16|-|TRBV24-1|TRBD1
TGTGCCACCAGTGATCCCGGGACAGGGGTAGATCAGCCCCAGCATTTT
CATSDPGTGVDQPQHF
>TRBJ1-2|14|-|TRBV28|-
TGTGCCAGCAGCCACCCCACCTTACTTTATGGCTACACCTTC
CASSHPTLLYGYTF
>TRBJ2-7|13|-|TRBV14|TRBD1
TGTGCCAGCAGCCATTGGACAGGGTACGAGCAGTACTTC
CASSHWTGYEQYF
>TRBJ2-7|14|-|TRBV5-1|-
TGCGCCAGCAGCTTGGCAGGGAAGGCCTACGAGCAGTACTTC
CASSLAGKAYEQYF
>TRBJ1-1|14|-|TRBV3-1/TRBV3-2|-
TGTGCCAGCAGCCAACGAGACAAGAACACTGAAGCTTTCTTT
CASSQRDKNTEAFF
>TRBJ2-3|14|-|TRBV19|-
TGTGCCACCCAGATGGGGAGTAGCCCAGATACGCAGTATTTT
CATQMGSSPDTQYF
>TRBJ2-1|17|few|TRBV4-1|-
TGCGCCAGCAGCCAAGAGTCGTGGGCGAGCTCCTACAATGAGCAGTTCTTC
CASSQESWASSYNEQFF
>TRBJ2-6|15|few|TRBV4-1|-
TGCGCCAGCAGCCAAGATCAGGGTGGGGCCAACGTCCTGACTTTC
CASSQDQGGANVLTF
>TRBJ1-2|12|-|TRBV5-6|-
TGTGCCAGCAGCCCACAGGAATATGGCTACACCTTC
CASSPQEYGYTF
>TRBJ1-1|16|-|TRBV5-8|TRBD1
TGTGCCAGCAGCTTGGGACAGGGGGGCTGGGACACTGAAGCTTTCTTT
CASSLGQGGWDTEAFF
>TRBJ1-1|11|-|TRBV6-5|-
TGTGCCAGCAGTTACTTATCTGAAGCTTTCTTT
CASSYLSEAFF
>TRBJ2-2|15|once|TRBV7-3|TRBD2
TGTGCCAGCAGCTTAACTAGCGGGGGTACCGGGGAGCTGTTTTTT
CASSLTSGGTGELFF
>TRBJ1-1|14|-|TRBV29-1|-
TGCAGCGGTACTCTCCAGGGAGGGTCCACTGAAGCTTTCTTT
CSGTLQGGSTEAFF
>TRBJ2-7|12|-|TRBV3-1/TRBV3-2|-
TGTGCCAGCAGTGCTAGTGGCTACGAGCAGTACTTC
CASSASGYEQYF
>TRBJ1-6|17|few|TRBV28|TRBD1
TGTGCCAGCAGTTGGACAGGGGGAGGGGGCAAGAATTCACCCCTCCACTTT
CASSWTGGGGKNSPLHF
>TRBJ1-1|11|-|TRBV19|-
TGTGCCAGTAGTATAGGGGCCGAGGCTTTCTTT
CASSIGAEAFF
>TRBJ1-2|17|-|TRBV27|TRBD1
TGTGCCAGCAGTTTATATCTAATGGGACAGGGGACGGGCGGCTACACCTTC
CASSLYLMGQGTGGYTF
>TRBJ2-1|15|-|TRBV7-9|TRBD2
TGTGCCAGCAGCTTTAAGGGACTAGGCTACAATGAGCAGTTCTTC
CASSFKGLGYNEQFF
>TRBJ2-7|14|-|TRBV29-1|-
TGCAGCGTCCGGGACTTCGGGCTCAACTACGAGCAGTACTTC
CSVRDFGLNYEQYF
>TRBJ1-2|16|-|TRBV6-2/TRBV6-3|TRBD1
TGTGCCAGCAGTACCCGCGACAGGGGGATTATCTATGGCTACACCTTC
CASSTRDRGIIYGYTF
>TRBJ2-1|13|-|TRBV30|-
TGTGCCTGGAACCGGGACTCCTACAATGAGCAGTTCTTC
CAWNRDSYNEQFF
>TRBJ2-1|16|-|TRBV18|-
TGTGCCAGCTCCCAAAACAGCGGACAGCCTTACAATGAGCAGTTCTTC
CASSQNSGQPYNEQFF
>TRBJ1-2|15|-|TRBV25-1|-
TGTGCCAGCAGTGAGGTTGTGGGAGAAAACTATGGCTACACCTTC
CASSEVVGENYGYTF
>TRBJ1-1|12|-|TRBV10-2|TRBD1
TGCGCCAGCAGGGCGACAGGGAGTGAAGCTTTCTTT
CASRATGSEAFF
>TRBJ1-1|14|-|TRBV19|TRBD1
TGTGCCAGTAGGGTGACAGGGGCCAACACTGAAGCTTTCTTT
CASRVTGANTEAFF